This TCR beta chain was identified during a study of blood T cell repertoires in COVID-19. This clone showed up many times. In the authors' workflow: Nucleated cell counts were estimated from reference gene primer amplification. Sequencing used immunoSEQ multiplex PCR; TCRdb keeps in-frame clones, though not all of them. The V and J calls and clone size are taken from that table; D and trimming were inferred from the DNA. The data contain about 230,000 clones, under 90% of them singletons. V dropped 5 bases and J dropped 3; count of bases not matched to a gene: 2. Germline V gives CDR1 SGHAT, CDR2 FQNNGV. The CDR3 runs 14 residues.

The TCR was taken from a man aged 50-60 years with COVID-19, enrolled during active disease. The chain carries TRBV11-2 and TRBJ2-5; 11 bases align to TRBD1. Sequencing used peripheral blood. This CDR3 is CASSRTGGEETQYF. The CDR3 region has the DNA TGTGCCAGCAGCAGGACAGGGGGCGAAGAGACCCAGTACTTC.